The 21 T cell receptor beta chains given below trace back to one sample, sequenced in a study of Graves' ophthalmopathy and Graves' hyperthyroidism. RNA transcripts were the template, and TCR beta CDR3 regions were amplified from them. RT-PCR was first run with HTBI primers, then multiplex PCR in a second round. In TCRdb, the multiplex PCR reads were re-called with MiXCR into one record per CDR3 protein. The table records some 350,000 distinct CDR3 sequences, 17% of them present only once. Sequencing input: peripheral blood. The receptor source for this set is an adult woman with stable Graves' hyperthyroidism.

The chain carries TRBV20-1 and TRBJ2-7; 14 positions match TRBD2. Germline V gives CDR1 DFQATT, CDR2 SNEGSKA (reference sequence). V gave up 5 bases and J gave up 6 bases; unmatched junction bases: 9. The CDR3 covers 15 residues. In DNA form, the CDR3 reads TGCAGTGCTGAGGGACTAGCGGGGGAGGTTGCCGAGCAGTACTTC. This gives the protein CSAEGLAGEVAEQYF.

This clonotype was counted many times. The V and J genes are TRBV28 and TRBJ2-7; 7 positions agree with TRBD2. CDR1 is MDHEN, CDR2 SYDVKM, per germline. Losses at the gene ends were 1 base for V and 4 bases for J; bases not matched to a gene: 1. The CDR3 is made up of 13 amino acids. In nucleotides, the CDR3 is TGTGCCAGCAGTTTATTGGGGGGGTACGAGCAGTACTTC. Residues: CASSLLGGYEQYF.

In this sample, this clonotype turned up many times. The J gene is TRBJ1-1, the V gene TRBV4-3; 7 positions match TRBD1. Trimming at V came to 3 bases and at J to 7 bases, leaving 14 bases not matched to a gene. The CDR3 length is 16 residues. Germline assignment: CDR1 LGHNA and CDR2 YSLEER. CDR3 DNA sequence: TGCGCCAGCAGCCACGCCCGGGACAGCCTTTTAAGTGAAGCTTTCTTT. This encodes CASSHARDSLLSEAFF.

This clonotype was counted at least ten times. This rearrangement joins TRBV7-4 to TRBJ1-1; D is possibly TRBD1 (5 bases). The CDR3 has 16 residues. V gave up 1 base and J gave up 5 bases, with 17 bases separating them. Germline CDR1 and CDR2: SGHVT and SQSDAQ. The CDR3 loop is CASSLVLGDQGTEAFF. CDR3 sequence (DNA): TGTGCCAGCAGCTTAGTATTGGGGGACCAAGGGACTGAAGCTTTCTTT.

This clonotype was found many times. The V and J genes are TRBV7-9 and TRBJ2-7, with D hard to call. This CDR3 contains 15 residues. V was shortened by 1 base and J by 5 bases, with 15 bases between the two germline ends. Germline assignment: CDR1 SEHNR and CDR2 FQNEAQ (reference sequence). The CDR3, as DNA: TGTGCCAGCAGCTTAGGGTTAACGGAAGTCAACGAGCAGTACTTC. Translation gives CASSLGLTEVNEQYF.

CDR3 bases: TGTGCCACCAGGCGGGTCGGGGGTGAGACCCAGTACTTC. Protein product: CATRRVGGETQYF. The chain recombines TRBV15 with TRBJ2-5; D may be TRBD2 (6 bases). Trimming removed 6 bases from V and 5 bases from J, with 13 bases in between. This CDR3 has 13 residues. Germline CDR1 and CDR2: LNHNV and YYDKDF (reference sequence).

This clonotype was recorded at least ten times. The V call is TRBV28, the J call TRBJ2-7, with D uncertain. Trimming shortened V by 3 bases and J by 7 bases, and 10 bases separated the two germline ends. The CDR3 covers 12 residues. The germline V gene has CDR1 MDHEN and CDR2 SYDVKM. The CDR3 region is CASSFNGREQYF. CDR3 sequence (DNA): TGTGCCAGCAGTTTTAACGGGCGGGAGCAGTACTTC.

This clonotype was seen repeatedly, ten times or more. J is TRBJ1-2 and V is TRBV28, with 7 bases that match TRBD1. V shed 6 bases, J shed 4 bases, and the junction held 5 bases outside the gene matches. The CDR3 totals 13 residues. Germline V CDR1 and CDR2: MDHEN, SYDVKM. In DNA, the CDR3 is TGTGCCAGCAGCCGAGACAGGGCCTATGGCTACACCTTC. As protein: CASSRDRAYGYTF.

The chain recombines TRBV4-1 with TRBJ1-1; D uncertain. V was pared by 7 bases and J by 7 bases, with 22 bases between. Germline V gene data show CDR1 as MGHRA and CDR2 as YSYEKL. The CDR3 contains 15 residues. CDR3 amino acids: CASTNPRVRNHEAFF. The CDR3 region has the DNA TGCGCCAGCACCAACCCACGAGTCAGAAACCATGAAGCTTTCTTT.

This clonotype was seen many times. The V and J genes are TRBV12-5 and TRBJ1-5; D remains ambiguous. The CDR3 is made up of 13 amino acids. Deletions cut 3 bases from V and 7 bases from J, with 10 bases between. Germline CDR1 LGHNT, CDR2 FRNRAP. The CDR3 region has the DNA TGTGCTAGTGGTTTCGGTCTGGGCCAGCCCCAGCATTTT. Translated, it gives CASGFGLGQPQHF.

This clonotype was recorded at least ten times. V and J are TRBV6-7 and TRBJ1-5; perhaps TRBD1 as D (6 bases). TRBV6-7 is designated an ORF whose function remains uncertain. Trimming cost V 2 bases and J 2 bases, with 22 bases left between them. The CDR3 runs to 19 residues. The chain's CDR3 is CASSYISPEGTPGNQPQHF. The DNA of the CDR3 is TGTGCCAGCAGTTACATTTCACCGGAAGGGACACCCGGCAATCAGCCCCAGCATTTT.

This clonotype was detected many times. V and J are TRBV4-3 and TRBJ2-4; D is tentatively TRBD1 or TRBD2 (6 bases each). Trimming shortened V by 0 bases and J by 0 bases, and 9 bases separated the two germline ends. This CDR3 spans 16 amino acids. CDR1 is LGHNA, CDR2 YSLEER, per germline. CDR3 residues: CASSQEEGVAKNIQYF. The DNA of the CDR3 is TGCGCCAGCAGCCAAGAGGAGGGGGTAGCCAAAAACATTCAGTACTTC.

This clonotype was counted ten times or more. V is TRBV7-2 and J is TRBJ2-7; a weak D match, TRBD1 (5 bases). V was cut by 5 bases and J by 1 base, with 15 bases left in between. In germline, CDR1 is SGHTA, CDR2 FQGNSA. CDR3 length equals 15 residues. CDR3 in amino acids: CASSPERTLSYEQYF. The CDR3 region has the DNA TGTGCCAGCAGCCCCGAGAGGACACTTTCCTACGAGCAGTACTTC.

This clonotype was seen at least ten times. Here the CDR3 reads CASSLFSNQPQHF. The CDR3 coding sequence is TGTGCCAGCAGTTTGTTCAGCAATCAGCCCCAGCATTTT. The V call is TRBV12-3 or TRBV12-4, the J call TRBJ1-5; D not resolved. The CDR3 covers 13 residues. V was shortened by 3 bases and J by 1 base, with 4 bases between the two germline ends.

There are many counts of this clonotype. This sequence joins TRBV20-1 and TRBJ2-5; 9 nucleotides match TRBD1. The germline V gene has CDR1 DFQATT and CDR2 SNEGSKA (reference sequence). The CDR3 loop spans 13 amino acids. Trimming took 4 bases from V and 2 from J; bases not matched to a gene: 2. The chain's CDR3 is CSAKDRGQETQYF. In nucleotides, the CDR3 is TGCAGTGCTAAAGACAGGGGGCAAGAGACCCAGTACTTC.

The sample holds a few counts of this clonotype. The junction shows a germline mismatch at one end, possibly a read error. The V call is TRBV20-1, the J call TRBJ2-3, with a weak D call TRBD2 (7 bases). This CDR3 spans 17 amino acids. CDR1 is DFQATT and CDR2 is SNEGSKA in the germline V gene (reference sequence). CDR3 sequence reads: CSVRGGGVTSIADTQYF. The CDR3 DNA reads as TGCAGTGTTAGAGGGGGGGGTGTCACTAGTATCGCAGATACGCAGTATTTT.

The rearrangement links TRBV6-2 or TRBV6-3 to TRBJ1-5; 7 bases are a match to TRBD1. This CDR3 is built from 13 residues. Germline V gene lookup returns CDR1 MNHEY and CDR2 SVGEGT. The V segment lost 7 bases and the J segment 4 bases; nucleotides outside the gene matches: 4. The DNA of the CDR3 is TGTGCCAGCACCAAGACAGGGAATCAGCCCCAGCATTTT. Protein sequence: CASTKTGNQPQHF.

This clonotype was picked up many times. V usage is TRBV2 and J usage is TRBJ2-7; tentative D call: TRBD2 (5 bases). The V gene lost 1 base and the J gene lost 0 bases, with 13 bases spanning the gap. From germline, CDR1 is SNHLY and CDR2 FYNNEI. The CDR3 is made up of 16 amino acids. CDR3 loop: CASSEGPTGSSYEQYF. In DNA form, the CDR3 reads TGTGCCAGCAGTGAAGGGCCGACGGGAAGCTCCTACGAGCAGTACTTC. The whole variable domain, remainder taken from reference TRBV2 and TRBJ2-7, is EPEVTQTPSHQVTQMGQEVILRCVPISNHLYFYWYRQILGQKVEFLVSFYNNEISEKSEIFDDQFSVERPDGSNFTLKIRSTKLEDSAMYFCASSEGPTGSSYEQYFGPGTRLTVT.

This chain connects TRBV7-9 to TRBJ2-7; no clear D gene. This CDR3 has 14 residues. V lost 2 bases and J 2 bases, leaving 10 bases between the germline ends. Germline V gene lookup returns CDR1 SEHNR and CDR2 FQNEAQ (reference sequence). CDR3 amino acids: CASSLNLLAYEQYV. CDR3 coding DNA: TGTGCCAGCAGCTTAAACCTTCTGGCCTACGAGCAGTACGTC.

This clonotype occurred many times. The genes are TRBV4-1 and TRBJ1-2, with a possible D match to TRBD1 (6 bases). Trimming removed 0 bases at V and 7 bases at J, with 18 bases between. The CDR3 contains 16 residues. In germline, CDR1 is MGHRA, CDR2 YSYEKL. The DNA for the CDR3 is TGCGCCAGCAGCCAAGATTGGGCAGGGGCAACGGGTGGCTACACCTTC. It codes for CASSQDWAGATGGYTF.

This clonotype came up many times. The V and J genes are TRBV20-1 and TRBJ2-5; maybe TRBD2 (5 bases). The V and J ends lost 3 bases and 2 bases respectively, with 13 bases between them. The CDR3 loop spans 14 amino acids. Per the germline V gene, CDR1 is DFQATT and CDR2 is SNEGSKA (reference sequence). The CDR3 here is CSASPTSIQETQYF. The CDR3 region has the DNA TGCAGTGCTAGCCCCACTAGTATTCAAGAGACCCAGTACTTC.